Shown below are 32 T cell receptor beta chains from a single sample sequenced in a study of T-cell memory formation after mild COVID-19. One entry per CDR3 protein, called by TCRdb with MiXCR from the 5' RACE reads. The sample carries 50,000 to 75,000 distinct CDR3 sequences, 9% to 9.5% recorded once. Sequenced sample: PBMCs or a T cell subset sorted from them (not recorded which). These receptors were collected from a man aged 18 to 30 who had mild COVID-19 (a few samples of this study predate the infection). Cell type and time point are not known.

In this sample, this clonotype turned up a few times. J is TRBJ1-6 and V is TRBV5-8; D ambiguous. V was pared by 10 bases and J by 8 bases, with 16 bases between. CDR1 is SGHTS and CDR2 is YDEGEE in the germline V gene. CDR3 length equals 13 residues. CDR3 residues: CAPEDDRDSPLHF. CDR3 bases: TGTGCCCCAGAGGACGATAGGGATTCACCCCTCCACTTT.

This clonotype was seen more than once but under ten times. The V and J genes are TRBV29-1 and TRBJ1-2; 7 bases map to TRBD1. The CDR3 runs to 15 residues. Germline assignment: CDR1 SQVTM and CDR2 ANQGSEA. With 6 bases clipped from V and 2 bases from J, the junction kept 12 bases outside the gene matches. The CDR3 sequence: CSVRRDRSLNYGYTF. The CDR3 nucleotides read TGCAGCGTGAGACGGGACAGATCACTAAACTATGGCTACACCTTC. Complete variable domain (other parts from reference TRBV29-1 and TRBJ1-2): SAVISQKPSRDICQRGTSLTIQCQVDSQVTMMFWYRQQPGQSLTLIATANQGSEATYESGFVIDKFPISRPNLTFSTLTVSNMSPEDSSIYLCSVRRDRSLNYGYTFGSGTRLTVV.

There are a few counts of this clonotype. The chain recombines TRBV12-3 or TRBV12-4 with TRBJ2-7; 7 bases are a match to TRBD2. This CDR3 contains 12 residues. V was pared by 3 bases and J by 9 bases, with 5 bases of the junction left unmatched. The DNA for the CDR3 is TGTGCCAGCAGTTTTTGGGGGGGGAGGCAGTACTTC. This translates into CASSFWGGRQYF.

This clonotype was detected ten times or more. The rearrangement links TRBV7-2 to TRBJ2-5, with D unclear. In germline, CDR1 is SGHTA, CDR2 FQGNSA. The ends were cut back, 1 base at V and 1 base at J, with 10 bases in the middle. The CDR3 has 15 amino acids. CDR3 sequence: CASSLDRQTQETQYF. DNA of the CDR3: TGTGCCAGCAGCTTAGACCGACAAACCCAAGAGACCCAGTACTTC.

There are many counts of this clonotype. This chain uses TRBV3-1 with TRBJ2-2; D is unclear. Trimming left V 0 bases short and J 6 bases short, with 2 bases between. This CDR3 contains 12 residues. The germline V gene has CDR1 LGHDT and CDR2 YNNKEL (reference sequence). The CDR3 sequence is CASSQEAGELFF. CDR3 in DNA: TGTGCCAGCAGCCAAGAGGCCGGGGAGCTGTTTTTT.

The CDR3: CASSLGAIESGYTF. The CDR3 bases are TGTGCCAGCAGCTTAGGGGCTATAGAATCTGGCTACACCTTC. The chain links TRBV7-9 to TRBJ1-2; D gene uncertain. V was trimmed by 1 base and J by 7 bases, leaving 13 bases between them. Germline CDR1 is SEHNR and CDR2 is FQNEAQ (reference sequence). The CDR3 contains 14 residues.

The chain links TRBV7-9 to TRBJ1-5, with a weak D call TRBD1 (6 bases). Trimming removed 1 base at V and 0 bases at J, with 13 bases between. Germline V gene sequence: CDR1 SEHNR, CDR2 FQNEAQ (reference sequence). This CDR3 region has 17 residues. The CDR3 spells CASSLDRGVYSNQPQHF. The CDR3 DNA reads as TGTGCCAGCAGCTTAGATAGGGGGGTGTATAGCAATCAGCCCCAGCATTTT.

This rearrangement joins TRBV7-3 to TRBJ2-5, with 7 positions matching TRBD1. This CDR3 contains 14 residues. Germline trimming cut 1 base from V and 5 bases from J; bases unmatched to any gene: 4. From germline, CDR1 is SGHTA and CDR2 FQGTGA. CDR3 sequence (DNA): TGTGCCAGCAGCTTAAACGGGGACAGCGAGACCCAGTACTTC. Translating gives CASSLNGDSETQYF.

The CDR3 reads CAIATSLNTGELFF. Here the CDR3 DNA reads TGTGCCATCGCCACTAGCCTAAACACCGGGGAGCTGTTTTTT. V gene TRBV7-2 combines with J gene TRBJ2-2; D is possibly TRBD2 (6 bases). V dropped 10 bases and J dropped 2 bases, with 14 bases sitting between them. This CDR3 spans 14 amino acids. Germline V gene data show CDR1 as SGHTA and CDR2 as FQGNSA.

The chain couples TRBV4-2 to TRBJ2-1, with 15 bases lining up with TRBD2. The CDR3 runs to 18 residues. Germline CDR1 is LGHNA and CDR2 is YNFKEQ. The junction had 4 bases not matched to a gene; V was cut back by 4 bases and J by 0 bases. In DNA, the CDR3 is TGTGCCAGCAGCCGGGGACTAGCGGGGGGCTCCTCCTACAATGAGCAGTTCTTC. Translation gives CASSRGLAGGSSYNEQFF.

This clonotype has more than one count but fewer than ten. The CDR3 is CAISRLAGYNEQFF. DNA of the CDR3: TGTGCCATCAGCAGACTAGCGGGGTACAATGAGCAGTTCTTC. V and J are TRBV10-3 and TRBJ2-1, with 11 bases lining up with TRBD2. Germline CDR1 is ENHRY and CDR2 is SYGVKD. The CDR3 consists of 14 residues. After removal of 6 bases from V and 4 bases from J, the junction contained 2 bases not matched to a gene.

This clonotype was observed a few times. The V gene is TRBV5-1, the J gene TRBJ1-2; 7 nucleotides align to TRBD1. The germline V gene has CDR1 SGHRS and CDR2 YFSETQ. Trimming at V came to 3 bases and at J to 4 bases, leaving 12 bases not matched to a gene. The CDR3 contains 16 residues. The CDR3, as DNA: TGCGCCAGCAGCTCAGAGACAGGGTTTCTTGGCTATGGCTACACCTTC. Protein product: CASSSETGFLGYGYTF. Supplemented by reference TRBV5-1 and TRBJ1-2, the full variable domain reads KAGVTQTPRYLIKTRGQQVTLSCSPISGHRSVSWYQQTPGQGLQFLFEYFSETQRNKGNFPGRFSGRQFSNSRSEMNVSTLELGDSALYLCASSSETGFLGYGYTFGSGTRLTVV.

This chain uses TRBV28 with TRBJ2-7, with TRBD1 matching over 10 bases. The junction had 1 base not matched to a gene; V was cut back by 5 bases and J by 3 bases. Germline V gene data show CDR1 as MDHEN and CDR2 as SYDVKM. The CDR3 contains 13 residues. The CDR3 reads CASSGTGVYEQYV. CDR3 DNA: TGTGCCAGCAGTGGGACAGGGGTCTACGAGCAGTACGTC.

In its sample, this clonotype was seen a few times. The chain carries TRBV25-1 and TRBJ2-3; the D gene is possibly TRBD1 (6 bases). V was clipped by 0 bases and J by 0 bases, with 7 bases between them. The CDR3 consists of 15 residues. Germline assignment: CDR1 MGHDK and CDR2 SYGVNS. The CDR3 is CASSEYRGSTDTQYF. For the CDR3, the DNA is TGTGCCAGCAGTGAATACAGGGGTAGCACAGATACGCAGTATTTT.

The chain couples TRBV12-3 or TRBV12-4 to TRBJ1-4; D is perhaps TRBD1 (6 bases). Trimming took off 5 bases at V and 0 bases at J, with 16 bases between the two ends. The CDR3 is 17 amino acids. The CDR3 spells CASSPGYRAATNEKLFF. CDR3 DNA sequence: TGTGCCAGCAGTCCGGGATACAGGGCAGCAACTAATGAAAAACTGTTTTTT.

The chain has TRBV11-2 and TRBJ2-5; 13 bases match TRBD2. V dropped 5 bases and J dropped 6; count of bases not matched to a gene: 9. The CDR3 consists of 16 residues. The V gene's germline CDR1 is SGHAT and CDR2 FQNNGV. The CDR3 sequence is CASSPTSGGAAKTQYF. CDR3 in DNA: TGTGCCAGCAGCCCCACTAGCGGGGGGGCCGCGAAGACCCAGTACTTC.

This clonotype is classed as medium-sized. This rearrangement joins TRBV12-3 or TRBV12-4 to TRBJ1-1; the D is unclear. V was trimmed by 6 bases and J by 0 bases, leaving 11 bases between them. The CDR3 sequence is 14 residues long. The CDR3 nucleotides are TGTGCCAGCAGACACCGGAGGCTGAACACTGAAGCTTTCTTT. Translated, it gives CASRHRRLNTEAFF.

This clonotype has just a few counts. The J gene is TRBJ1-1, the V gene TRBV7-2, with 10 nucleotides matching TRBD1. The CDR3 runs to 16 residues. Germline CDR1 and CDR2: SGHTA and FQGNSA. The V gene end was trimmed by 1 base and the J gene end by 4 bases; junction bases not matched to a gene: 6. In DNA form, the CDR3 reads TGTGCCAGCAGCTTAGTCGGGGACAGGGGATCCACTGAAGCTTTCTTT. This codes for CASSLVGDRGSTEAFF.

This clonotype was recorded many times. The V call is TRBV12-3 or TRBV12-4, the J call TRBJ1-2; perhaps TRBD1 as D (5 bases). V was cut by 6 bases and J by 8 bases, with 16 bases left in between. This CDR3 region has 13 residues. The CDR3 nucleotides read TGTGCCAGCAGATTCCAGGGCAGTGGGGGCTACACCTTC. The encoded protein is CASRFQGSGGYTF.

This clonotype appeared many times. The chain's CDR3 is CASSFPSGGRLGNEQFF. CDR3 nucleotide sequence: TGTGCCAGCAGCTTTCCTAGCGGGGGGCGACTGGGGAATGAGCAGTTCTTC. This sequence joins TRBV11-2 and TRBJ2-1, with 11 bases aligning to TRBD2. The CDR3 has 17 residues. Germline V gives CDR1 SGHAT, CDR2 FQNNGV. Unmatched junction bases numbered 11, after V lost 3 bases and J lost 7 bases. The full variable domain, completed using reference TRBV11-2 and TRBJ2-1, is EAGVAQSPRYKIIEKRQSVAFWCNPISGHATLYWYQQILGQGPKLLIQFQNNGVVDDSQLPKDRFSAERLKGVDSTLKIQPAKLEDSAVYLCASSFPSGGRLGNEQFFGPGTRLTVL.

This chain connects TRBV10-3 to TRBJ2-1; 10 bases align to TRBD1. The CDR3 length is 14 residues. Germline lookup yields CDR1 ENHRY and CDR2 SYGVKD. J gave up 5 bases and V 10 bases, and 8 bases lay outside the gene matches. The DNA of the CDR3 is TGTGCCACCAACGCGGGACAGGGGAACAATGAGCAGTTCTTC. Translated: CATNAGQGNNEQFF.

The sample holds a few counts of this clonotype. The genes are TRBV19 and TRBJ1-1, with D hard to call. Germline V gene sequence: CDR1 LNHDA, CDR2 SQIVND (reference sequence). CDR3 size: 13 residues. V lost 2 bases, J lost 2 bases, and 6 bases lay in between. Written as DNA, the CDR3 is TGTGCCAGTAGTATAAACCGCAACACTGAAGCTTTCTTT. Residues: CASSINRNTEAFF.

This clonotype was recorded many times. This rearrangement joins TRBV20-1 to TRBJ2-2, with 9 positions matching TRBD2. Unmatched junction bases numbered 5, after V lost 5 bases and J lost 4 bases. This CDR3 region has 14 residues. CDR1 DFQATT and CDR2 SNEGSKA come from the germline V gene (reference sequence). The CDR3 sequence: CSALAGERTGELFF. In DNA, the CDR3 is TGCAGTGCTTTAGCGGGGGAACGCACCGGGGAGCTGTTTTTT.

The V and J genes are TRBV5-1 and TRBJ1-2; 7 bases line up with TRBD1. With V trimmed by 3 bases and J by 6 bases, 2 bases remained unmatched. The V gene's germline CDR1 is SGHRS and CDR2 YFSETQ. The CDR3 is 12 residues long. This CDR3 is CASSWDRHGYTF. CDR3 sequence (DNA): TGCGCCAGCAGCTGGGACAGACATGGCTACACCTTC.

The chain joins TRBV7-2 to TRBJ2-1; 7 bases match TRBD1. This CDR3 is built from 14 residues. The germline CDR1 and CDR2 sequences are SGHTA and FQGNSA. After removal of 6 bases from V and 7 bases from J, the junction contained 9 bases not matched to a gene. CDR3 sequence reads: CASSVTWDRNEQFF. The CDR3 region has the DNA TGTGCCAGCAGTGTGACCTGGGACAGAAATGAGCAGTTCTTC.

This clonotype was recorded a few times. The J gene is TRBJ2-2, the V gene TRBV5-1, with no clear D. This CDR3 contains 12 residues. CDR1 and CDR2 (germline): SGHRS, YFSETQ. Trimming pared 5 bases from V and 5 bases from J, leaving 7 bases between. The CDR3 loop is CASRFATGELFF. CDR3 in DNA: TGCGCCAGCAGGTTTGCTACCGGGGAGCTGTTTTTT.

The chain recombines TRBV4-1 with TRBJ2-3, with no clear D. The CDR3 totals 17 residues. V lost 0 bases, J lost 3 bases, and 16 bases lay in between. Per germline, CDR1 MGHRA and CDR2 YSYEKL. The CDR3 DNA reads as TGCGCCAGCAGCCAAGATCTTCCCCCCTTCCGGACAGATACGCAGTATTTT. It codes for CASSQDLPPFRTDTQYF.

The chain combines TRBV4-1 with TRBJ2-7; a weak D match, TRBD1 (5 bases). V was clipped by 0 bases and J by 11 bases, with 14 bases between them. The length of the CDR3 is 13 residues. The germline V gene has CDR1 MGHRA and CDR2 YSYEKL. The CDR3 protein is CASSQDWGSQEYF. As DNA, the CDR3 is TGCGCCAGCAGCCAAGATTGGGGCAGCCAAGAGTACTTC.

In its sample, this clonotype was seen many times. V is TRBV6-5 and J is TRBJ2-3, with TRBD2 matching over 8 bases. With 6 bases clipped from V and 2 bases from J, the junction kept 7 bases outside the gene matches. The CDR3 loop spans 15 amino acids. Per germline, CDR1 MNHEY and CDR2 SVGAGI. CDR3: CASRTGGAYTDTQYF. In nucleotides, the CDR3 is TGTGCCAGCAGAACGGGGGGGGCCTACACAGATACGCAGTATTTT.

The chain couples TRBV4-2 to TRBJ2-3, with a possible D match to TRBD2 (5 bases). This CDR3 contains 13 residues. Germline V lookup: CDR1 LGHNA, CDR2 YNFKEQ. Trimming took 4 bases from V and 6 from J, leaving 11 bases between them. CDR3 sequence: CASSRGERDTQYF. As DNA, the CDR3 is TGTGCCAGCAGCCGGGGAGAGAGGGATACGCAGTATTTT.

This clonotype was counted ten times or more. The chain has TRBV5-1 and TRBJ2-3; D is uncertain. V lost 1 base and J 0 bases, leaving 9 bases between the germline ends. The CDR3 totals 15 residues. Germline CDR1 and CDR2: SGHRS and YFSETQ. CDR3 amino acids: CASSLTQRSTDTQYF. The CDR3 DNA is TGCGCCAGCAGCTTGACGCAGAGAAGCACAGATACGCAGTATTTT.

This rearrangement joins TRBV6-8 to TRBJ2-7; 7 bases are shared with TRBD2. Trimming cost V 7 bases and J 4 bases; bases outside gene matches: 31. CDR1 and CDR2 (germline): MNHGY, SAAAGT. The CDR3 covers 21 residues. CDR3 nucleotide sequence: TGTGCCAGCATCCGCATCCCCCCGCGCTGCGACGGGGCCGGGGGGATATACGAGCAGTACTTC. Amino acids: CASIRIPPRCDGAGGIYEQYF.